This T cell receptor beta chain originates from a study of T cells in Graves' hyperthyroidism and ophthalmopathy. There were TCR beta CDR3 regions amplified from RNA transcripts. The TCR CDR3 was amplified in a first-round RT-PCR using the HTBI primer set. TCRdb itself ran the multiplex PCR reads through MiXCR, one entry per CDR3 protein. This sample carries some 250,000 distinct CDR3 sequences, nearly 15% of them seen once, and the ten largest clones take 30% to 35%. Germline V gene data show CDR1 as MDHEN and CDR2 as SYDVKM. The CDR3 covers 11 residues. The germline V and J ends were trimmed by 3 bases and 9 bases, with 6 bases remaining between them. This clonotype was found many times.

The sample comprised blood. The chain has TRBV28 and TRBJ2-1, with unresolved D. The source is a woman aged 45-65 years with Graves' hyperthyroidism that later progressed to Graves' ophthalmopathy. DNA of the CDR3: TGTGCCAGCAGTTTCCATGGTGAGCAGTTCTTC. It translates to CASSFHGEQFF. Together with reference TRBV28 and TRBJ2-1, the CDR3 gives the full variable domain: DVKVTQSSRYLVKRTGEKVFLECVQDMDHENMFWYRQDPGLGLRLIYFSYDVKMKEKGDIPEGYSVSREKKERFSLILESASTNQTSMYLCASSFHGEQFFGPGTRLTVL.